This T cell receptor beta chain was documented in a study of early T cells in non-severe SARS-CoV-2 infection. TCRdb recomputed calls from the 5' RACE reads with MiXCR, one row per CDR3 protein. This table has tens of thousands of distinct CDR3 sequences, 20% appearing once. The V end lost 3 bases, the J end lost 4 bases, and 13 bases lay between the germline ends. Per germline, CDR1 DFQATT and CDR2 SNEGSKA (reference sequence). This CDR3 contains 13 residues. This clonotype was found many times. This chain links TRBV20-1 with TRBJ2-7; no reliable D call. The TCR originated in an adult who was a healthcare worker with PCR-confirmed SARS-CoV-2 infection or an uninfected control (not recorded which). The sample in question was whole blood, obtained at baseline. The DNA of the CDR3 is TGCAGTGCTAGGGAAAATAGTCTTTACGAGCAGTACTTC. The encoded protein is CSARENSLYEQYF.